The present T cell receptor (beta chain) was sequenced within a study of regulatory T cells in long-lasting Graves disease. The CDR3 extends over 18 amino acids. Germline V lookup: CDR1 LGHDT, CDR2 YNNKEL (reference sequence). J lost 3 bases, V lost 0 bases, and 12 bases had no gene match. Arm-PCR with iRepertoire HTBI primers amplified the CDR3 regions for these TCR beta libraries. One entry per CDR3 protein, called by TCRdb with MiXCR from the multiplex PCR reads. The sample includes 600,000 to 650,000 distinct CDR3 sequences, roughly 15% of them seen just once. The sample's time point: newly diagnosed GD, antithyroid drugs for less than 3 months. TCR sequences were obtained from RNA taken from PBMCs. This sample also appeared in a second study, on T cells in Graves' hyperthyroidism and ophthalmopathy.

This sequence joins TRBV3-1 and TRBJ2-7, with 9 bases identical to TRBD1. The sample was peripheral blood mononuclear cells (PBMCs), taken at new diagnosis, from a patient treated with antithyroid drugs. The sequence was obtained from a woman aged 25 to 39 with Graves disease. As DNA, the CDR3 is TGTGCCAGCAGCCAAGATCTGGGACAGGGATACAAAGTCTACGAGCAGTACTTC. Protein product: CASSQDLGQGYKVYEQYF.